These T cell receptor beta chains were read from a single sample in a study of cytomegalovirus exposure and HLA in healthy donors. Here immunoSEQ multiplex PCR was the method, and the copy in TCRdb shows in-frame clones only, minus some. The sample has 120,000 or so clones; approximately 90% are singletons. Sequencing input: PBMCs. The receptors stem from a woman aged 18 to 35 in good health and CMV-seronegative. Both conserved end residues are part of each CDR3. A D gene is named only where the DNA matches it firmly. Where a row states a size, it is once, few, many or the class of an expanded clone; other rows omit it.

clone_size j_call v_call cdr3_length d_call cdr3_aa cdr3_nt
NA TRBJ2-1 TRBV7-2 15 TRBD2 CASQLGTSGSTEQFF TGTGCCAGCCAACTAGGGACTAGCGGGAGTACTGAGCAGTTCTTC
NA TRBJ2-1 TRBV28 15 TRBD2 CASSVRLASYNEQFF TGTGCCAGCAGTGTCCGACTAGCCTCCTACAATGAGCAGTTCTTC
once TRBJ1-3 TRBV5-1 15 TRBD1 CASSLTGDRGNTIYF TGCGCCAGCAGCCTCACAGGGGATCGTGGAAACACCATATATTTT
NA TRBJ2-2 TRBV4-1 16 NA CASSQVARENTGELFF TGCGCCAGCAGCCAAGTGGCGCGGGAGAACACCGGGGAGCTGTTTTTT
once TRBJ1-1 TRBV5-1 14 NA CASSLSEVNTEAFF TGCGCCAGCAGCTTGTCGGAGGTGAACACTGAAGCTTTCTTT
NA TRBJ2-1 TRBV19 15 NA CASSIGLPGVVSLFF TGTGCCAGTAGTATAGGATTACCGGGAGTTGTTTCGCTTTTCTTC
once TRBJ1-6 TRBV5-1 16 TRBD1 CASSLAQGQGASPLHF TGCGCCAGCAGCTTGGCCCAGGGACAGGGCGCTTCACCCCTCCACTTT
NA TRBJ2-2 TRBV18 18 TRBD1 CASSPQRVGQGGTGELFF TGTGCCAGCTCACCACAACGAGTAGGACAGGGCGGCACCGGGGAGCTGTTTTTT
NA TRBJ2-1 TRBV4-1 17 NA CASSQGLGPPKNNEQFF TGCGCCAGCAGCCAAGGCTTGGGGCCCCCGAAGAACAATGAGCAGTTCTTC
NA TRBJ1-1 TRBV9 18 TRBD1 CASSMGGTGGEGGWKAFF TGTGCCAGCAGCATGGGTGGGACAGGGGGCGAAGGTGGGTGGAAAGCTTTCTTT
NA TRBJ2-3 TRBV2 15 TRBD2 CASSVASGRTDTQYF TGTGCCAGCAGTGTGGCTAGCGGGAGAACAGATACGCAGTATTTT
NA TRBJ1-1 TRBV6-1 16 NA CASSGYASGMNTEAFF TGTGCCAGCAGTGGTTATGCGAGCGGAATGAACACTGAAGCTTTCTTT
NA TRBJ1-1 TRBV27 12 NA CASRGGGTEAFF TGTGCCAGCAGGGGAGGGGGGACTGAAGCTTTCTTT
NA TRBJ2-7 TRBV7-2 13 NA CASSLVGLDEQYF TGTGCCAGCAGCTTAGTGGGCTTGGACGAGCAGTACTTC
NA TRBJ1-2 TRBV9 12 NA CASSPSTGGYTF TGTGCCAGCAGCCCTTCTACGGGTGGCTACACCTTC